The clone carrying this T cell receptor (beta chain) came up once. The antigen is unknown. The data belong to a study of T cells after posttransplantation cyclophosphamide. Sequenced by immunoSEQ multiplex PCR; TCRdb stores in-frame clones only, minus some. The sample records tens of thousands of clones, 75% to 90% being singletons. Study results and caveats: Skin or GI-infiltrating T cells shared few TRB sequences with blood.

Deletions cut 0 bases from V and 6 bases from J, with 8 bases between. This CDR3 contains 13 residues. CDR1 and CDR2 (germline): SGHVS, FNYEAQ. Sampled 1 year posttransplant, controls received myeloablative marrow transplants, methotrexate and a calcineurin inhibitor. This sequence joins TRBV7-6 and TRBJ1-2; D is perhaps TRBD1 (5 bases). The source material was PBMCs, sampled about 350 days after allogeneic stem cell transplant with calcineurin inhibitor and methotrexate. The receptor was derived from a female patient between 30 and 45 years old who received an allogeneic stem cell transplant from an unrelated donor, was CMV-positive, and had acute and chronic GVHD. The graft donor may be the source of some T cells. This chain's CDR3 is CASSLAGVHGYTF. CDR3 bases: TGTGCCAGCAGCTTAGCAGGGGTCCATGGCTACACCTTC.